The rows below give T cell receptor beta chains drawn from one sample of a study of T cells in Graves' hyperthyroidism and ophthalmopathy. MiXCR, run by TCRdb on the multiplex PCR reads, gives a single entry per CDR3 protein. The repertoire consists of some 440,000 distinct CDR3 sequences, with approximately 14% occurring once and the leading ten covering 11% to 15%. Sequences were obtained from blood. The receptors were sampled from a woman under 30 with Graves' hyperthyroidism. CDR3s include the opening cysteine and the closing phenylalanine or tryptophan. A D gene is named only where the DNA matches it firmly. Where a row states a size, it is once, few, many or the class of an expanded clone; other rows omit it.

v_call: TRBV9; cdr3_length: 14; j_call: TRBJ2-1; clone_size: -; d_call: TRBD1; cdr3_nt: TGTGCCAGCAGCTTTCGGACAGGGGGCAATGAGCAGTTCTTC; cdr3_aa: CASSFRTGGNEQFF
v_call: TRBV14; cdr3_length: 15; j_call: TRBJ2-1; clone_size: -; d_call: -; cdr3_nt: TGTGCCAGCAGTCAATTTCGAGGGGTTTACAATGAGCAGTTCTTC; cdr3_aa: CASSQFRGVYNEQFF
v_call: TRBV20-1; cdr3_length: 13; j_call: TRBJ1-5; clone_size: -; d_call: -; cdr3_nt: TGCAGTGCCCCCTTGGGCGGGTTTCAGCCCCAGCATTTT; cdr3_aa: CSAPLGGFQPQHF
v_call: TRBV15; cdr3_length: 16; j_call: TRBJ2-7; clone_size: few; d_call: TRBD2; cdr3_nt: TGTGCCACCAGCAGAGAAGGGACTAGCCGACCCTACGAGCAGTACTTC; cdr3_aa: CATSREGTSRPYEQYF
v_call: TRBV2; cdr3_length: 11; j_call: TRBJ2-7; clone_size: few; d_call: -; cdr3_nt: TGTGCCAGCATGTCTTTCTACGAGCAGTACTTC; cdr3_aa: CASMSFYEQYF
v_call: TRBV20-1; cdr3_length: 18; j_call: TRBJ2-6; clone_size: many; d_call: -; cdr3_nt: TGCAGTGCTAGAGATGGAGGGGCGTCGGGCTCTGGGGCCAACGTCCTGACTTTC; cdr3_aa: CSARDGGASGSGANVLTF
v_call: TRBV7-3; cdr3_length: 14; j_call: TRBJ1-1; clone_size: many; d_call: -; cdr3_nt: TGTGCCAGCAGCTTAACTGATCAGAACACTGAAGCTTTCTTT; cdr3_aa: CASSLTDQNTEAFF
v_call: TRBV6-5; cdr3_length: 19; j_call: TRBJ2-1; clone_size: few; d_call: TRBD2; cdr3_nt: TGTGCCAGCAGTTACAGGTGGACTAGCGGGGGGGGGGCCTACAATGAGCAGTTCTTC; cdr3_aa: CASSYRWTSGGGAYNEQFF
v_call: TRBV27; cdr3_length: 15; j_call: TRBJ1-1; clone_size: -; d_call: -; cdr3_nt: TGTGCCAGCAGTTTACGGTCCTTCCCGAACACTGAAGCTTTCTTT; cdr3_aa: CASSLRSFPNTEAFF
v_call: TRBV12-3/TRBV12-4; cdr3_length: 14; j_call: TRBJ2-1; clone_size: many; d_call: -; cdr3_nt: TGTGCCAGCAGTACAGGGGGTTCGGGGGGTGAGCAGTTCTTC; cdr3_aa: CASSTGGSGGEQFF
v_call: TRBV10-3; cdr3_length: 13; j_call: TRBJ1-6; clone_size: many; d_call: -; cdr3_nt: TGTGCCATCAGTGAGATGGGAGATCGGCCCCTCCACTTT; cdr3_aa: CAISEMGDRPLHF
v_call: TRBV2; cdr3_length: 15; j_call: TRBJ1-6; clone_size: many; d_call: -; cdr3_nt: TGTGCCAGCAGTAGAGGACCGCTTGGTGATTCACCCCTCCACTTT; cdr3_aa: CASSRGPLGDSPLHF
v_call: TRBV12-3/TRBV12-4; cdr3_length: 14; j_call: TRBJ1-1; clone_size: -; d_call: -; cdr3_nt: TGTGCCAGCAGCCTTCTCAGGGCAGGCACTGAAGCTTTCTTT; cdr3_aa: CASSLLRAGTEAFF
v_call: TRBV27; cdr3_length: 13; j_call: TRBJ1-5; clone_size: many; d_call: -; cdr3_nt: TGTGCCAGCAGTTTCAGGGAGGGCCAGCCCCAGCATTTT; cdr3_aa: CASSFREGQPQHF
v_call: TRBV27; cdr3_length: 16; j_call: TRBJ2-3; clone_size: -; d_call: -; cdr3_nt: TGTGCCAGCAAGGTAGAGGGTGCGTTTGGCACAGATACGCAGTATTTT; cdr3_aa: CASKVEGAFGTDTQYF
v_call: TRBV28; cdr3_length: 16; j_call: TRBJ2-7; clone_size: few; d_call: -; cdr3_nt: TGTGCCAGCAGATACTCGGTTGCAGAGATTTCCTACGAGCAGTACTTC; cdr3_aa: CASRYSVAEISYEQYF
v_call: TRBV11-2; cdr3_length: 15; j_call: TRBJ2-5; clone_size: many; d_call: TRBD2; cdr3_nt: TGTGCCAGCAGCTTGGGAGGGATCCCCCAAGAGACCCAGTACTTC; cdr3_aa: CASSLGGIPQETQYF